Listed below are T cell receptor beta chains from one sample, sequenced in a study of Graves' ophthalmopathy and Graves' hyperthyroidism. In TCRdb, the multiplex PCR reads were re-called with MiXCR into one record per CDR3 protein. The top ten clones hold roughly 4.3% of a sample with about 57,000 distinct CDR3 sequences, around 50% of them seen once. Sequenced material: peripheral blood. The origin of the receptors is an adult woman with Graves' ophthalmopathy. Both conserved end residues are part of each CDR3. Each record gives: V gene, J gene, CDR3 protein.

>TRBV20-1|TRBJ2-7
CSALRDWAANSYEQYF
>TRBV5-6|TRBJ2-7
CASSLEGSIYEQYF
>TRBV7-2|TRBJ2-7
CASSSLRGDEQYF
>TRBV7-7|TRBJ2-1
CARVQAGSSYNEQFF
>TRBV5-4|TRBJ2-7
CASNSGQGYEQYF
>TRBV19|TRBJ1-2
CASSPDPNYGYTF
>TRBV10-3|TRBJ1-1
CAITDRGYTEAFF
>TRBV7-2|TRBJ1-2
CASSLDRARYGYTF
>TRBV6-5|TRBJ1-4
CASSYQGPTKGTNEKLFF
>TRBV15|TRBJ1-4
CATSRALGTSGNEKLFF
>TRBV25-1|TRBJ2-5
CASSEYKTGTRETQYF
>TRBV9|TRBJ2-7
CASSVGAGIGEQYF
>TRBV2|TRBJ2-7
CASRDDVGEPDEQYF
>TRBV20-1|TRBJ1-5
CSARDGGEPQHF